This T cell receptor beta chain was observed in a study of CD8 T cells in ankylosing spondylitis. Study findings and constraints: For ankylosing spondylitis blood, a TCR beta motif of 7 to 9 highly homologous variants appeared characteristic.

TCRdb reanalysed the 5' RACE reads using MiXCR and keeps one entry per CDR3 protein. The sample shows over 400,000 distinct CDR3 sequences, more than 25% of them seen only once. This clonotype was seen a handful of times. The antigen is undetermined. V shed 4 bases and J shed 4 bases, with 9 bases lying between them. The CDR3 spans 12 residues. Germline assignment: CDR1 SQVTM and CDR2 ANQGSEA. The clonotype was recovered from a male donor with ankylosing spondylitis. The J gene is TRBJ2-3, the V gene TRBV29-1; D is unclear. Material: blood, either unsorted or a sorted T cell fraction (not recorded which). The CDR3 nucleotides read TGCAGCGTTGGGAAGACCGCAGATACGCAGTATTTT. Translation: CSVGKTADTQYF.